This is a list of T cell receptor beta chains from one sample in a study of radiotherapy plus CTLA-4 blockade in lung cancer. TCRdb's copy holds only in-frame clones and misses some; the assay was immunoSEQ multiplex PCR. The repertoire holds 65,000 to 85,000 clones, with roughly 74% as singletons. This material consisted of peripheral blood, taken from a patient treated with radiotherapy plus ipilimumab. These receptors were obtained from a human donor with non-small cell lung cancer whose response to radiotherapy plus ipilimumab could not be evaluated. CDR3s include the opening cysteine and the closing phenylalanine or tryptophan. D genes are given only for firm matches. Expanded clones get a size class; other rows say once, few or many, or leave the size out.

v_call	j_call	clone_size	d_call	cdr3_nt	cdr3_aa
TRBV19	TRBJ1-5	.	TRBD1	TGTGCCAGTAGTACGGGGACAGGGGGACGTAGTCAGCCCCAGCATTTT	CASSTGTGGRSQPQHF
TRBV5-6	TRBJ2-5	.	TRBD2	TGTGCCAGCACCAACCACGCGGGAGGAGGGACCCAGTACTTC	CASTNHAGGGTQYF
TRBV7-2	TRBJ2-2	.	.	TGTGCCAGCAGCTTTTTGGCTTACACCGGGGAGCTGTTTTTT	CASSFLAYTGELFF
TRBV27	TRBJ2-7	.	TRBD1	TGTGCCAGCAGTTTATCCGGGACAGCCTACGAGCAGTACTTC	CASSLSGTAYEQYF
TRBV5-1	TRBJ2-3	.	.	TGCGCCAGCAGCTTGGTCCTAAGCACAGATACGCAGTATTTT	CASSLVLSTDTQYF
TRBV9	TRBJ2-7	.	.	TGTGCCAGCAGCGCGTTCACAGGGTTGGGCTACGAGCAGTACTTC	CASSAFTGLGYEQYF
TRBV6-1	TRBJ2-5	.	TRBD1	TGTGCCAGCAGGCGGACAGGGGGCCAAGAGACCCAGTACTTC	CASRRTGGQETQYF
TRBV4-1	TRBJ1-1	.	.	TGCGCCAGCAGCCAAGACTTACAGGCGAACACTGAAGCTTTCTTT	CASSQDLQANTEAFF
TRBV11-2	TRBJ2-7	once	TRBD1	TGTGCCAGCAGCTCTCGGACAGGTACCTACGAGCAGTACTTC	CASSSRTGTYEQYF
TRBV11-2	TRBJ2-7	.	.	TGTGCCAGCAGCTCATGGACGGAGGGGAAGGACTACGAGCAGTACTTC	CASSSWTEGKDYEQYF
TRBV2	TRBJ2-7	.	TRBD1	TGTGCCAGGTCGATGGGGACAGCTTCCTACGAGCAGTACTTC	CARSMGTASYEQYF
TRBV5-1	TRBJ2-5	.	.	TGCGCCAGCAGCCTTCGGCCACAGGGTGAAACCCAGTACTTC	CASSLRPQGETQYF
TRBV9	TRBJ2-7	.	TRBD2	TGTGCCAGCAGTCTCAGAGCGGGAGACGAGCAGTACTTC	CASSLRAGDEQYF
TRBV2	TRBJ2-2	.	TRBD1	TGTGCCAGCAGTCCGCTCAGACAGGGTAACGGGGAGCTGTTTTTT	CASSPLRQGNGELFF
TRBV4-3	TRBJ2-1	.	TRBD2	TGCGCCAGCAGCCAAGGGTGGAGTAGCGGGGGGTGGAATGAGCAGTTCTTC	CASSQGWSSGGWNEQFF
TRBV7-8	TRBJ2-3	.	TRBD1	TGTGCCAGCAGCTTAGGGGGGGGACAGGGAGCAGATACGCAGTATTTT	CASSLGGGQGADTQYF
TRBV27	TRBJ2-1	.	TRBD2	TGTGCCAGCAGATACGGGAGCGGGGGGGCCTACAATGAGCAGTTCTTC	CASRYGSGGAYNEQFF
TRBV4-1	TRBJ2-3	.	TRBD2	TGCGCCAGCAGCCAAGCTATCCCACTAGCGGGGATCACAGATACGCAGTATTTT	CASSQAIPLAGITDTQYF
TRBV7-9	TRBJ2-4	.	TRBD2	TGTGCCAGCAGCTTAGGACTAGCGGGGCTAGCCAAAAACATTCAGTACTTC	CASSLGLAGLAKNIQYF
TRBV4-1	TRBJ1-4	few	.	TGCGCCAGCAGCCAAAAGGGGTCGGTGGGGTTTACAACTAATGAAAAACTGTTTTTT	CASSQKGSVGFTTNEKLFF
TRBV30	TRBJ1-6	few	.	TGTGCCTGGAGCCAGGATCGTCGGCCCTATAATTCACCCCTCCACTTT	CAWSQDRRPYNSPLHF
TRBV10-2	TRBJ2-4	.	.	TGCGCCAGCAGCCCTGGGACACCGAACATTCAGTACTTC	CASSPGTPNIQYF
TRBV7-3	TRBJ2-7	.	TRBD1	TGTGCCAGCAGCCTGGACAGGCAGGACGAGCAGTACTTC	CASSLDRQDEQYF
TRBV9	TRBJ1-1	few	.	TGTGCCAGCAGCCCAGGAGTAGCGGACCTGCAATTGTGGAACACTGAAGCTTTCTTT	CASSPGVADLQLWNTEAFF
TRBV4-1	TRBJ2-5	.	.	TGCGCCAGCAGCCAAGAAGAGGCAAGCGGGCTAGCTGCAAAAGAGACCCAGTACTTC	CASSQEEASGLAAKETQYF
TRBV28	TRBJ2-1	once	.	TGTGCCAGCCTCGGGACTCCGGGGAATGAGCAGTTCTTC	CASLGTPGNEQFF
TRBV29-1	TRBJ2-3	.	TRBD2	TGCAGCGCCGGCAGCGGGGGGGCCACAGATACGCAGTATTTT	CSAGSGGATDTQYF
TRBV6-5	TRBJ2-7	.	.	TGTGCCAGCAGTTACTCGACGGGACTCGGAATGGGCGAGCAGTACTTC	CASSYSTGLGMGEQYF
TRBV4-3	TRBJ2-1	.	.	TGCGCCAGCAGCCCCCGTAACTACAATGAGCAGTTCTTC	CASSPRNYNEQFF
TRBV6-1	TRBJ1-1	.	.	TGTGCCAGCCGCTCCCGCGGATTGAACACTGAAGCTTTCTTT	CASRSRGLNTEAFF
TRBV11-2	TRBJ2-1	.	.	TGTGCCAGCAGCTTAGATCTTTTGCTGCCCCACAACAATGAGCAGTTCTTC	CASSLDLLLPHNNEQFF
TRBV7-9	TRBJ2-1	.	.	TGTGCCAGCAGCCACCCGGGAAAAAGGTTCAATGAGCAGTTCTTC	CASSHPGKRFNEQFF
TRBV2	TRBJ1-2	.	TRBD1	TGTGCCAGCGGGACAGGGGACCGGGGCTACACCTTC	CASGTGDRGYTF
TRBV5-6	TRBJ1-2	few	TRBD1	TGTGCCAGCAGCTTGGTTGCCCAGGGGGCAGGTGGCTACACCTTC	CASSLVAQGAGGYTF
TRBV21-1	TRBJ1-2	once	.	TGTGCCAGCAGTTCCCGGACAGGTAGTGGCTACACCTTC	CASSSRTGSGYTF
TRBV5-1	TRBJ1-4	.	.	TGCGCCAGCAGCTTGGTGGCGGGAGGTGGTGAAAAACTGTTTTTT	CASSLVAGGGEKLFF
TRBV7-8	TRBJ2-7	.	TRBD1	TGTGCCAGCAGCTTATTTGGACAGGCCTACGAGCAGTACTTC	CASSLFGQAYEQYF
TRBV6-5	TRBJ1-2	.	TRBD1	TGTGCCAGCAGTAAGACAGGGATCTATGGCTACACCTTC	CASSKTGIYGYTF
TRBV4-3	TRBJ2-3	.	.	TGCGCCAGCAGCCAAGATAGGGGGACCATTCTTACGCAGTATTTT	CASSQDRGTILTQYF
TRBV5-1	TRBJ1-2	once	.	TGCGCCAGCAGCTTGGTAGCTCACTATGGCTACACCTTC	CASSLVAHYGYTF
TRBV7-2	TRBJ2-2	.	TRBD2	TGTGCCAGCAGCTTAGAAGTTCTAGCGGGGGCCCACACCGGGGAGCTGTTTTTT	CASSLEVLAGAHTGELFF
TRBV5-4	TRBJ2-7	once	.	TGCGCCAGCAGCCAAGATCTAGGGGTCGAGCAGTACTTC	CASSQDLGVEQYF
TRBV5-1	TRBJ1-4	many	.	TGCGCCAGCAGCTTGGGGACAGTCGGGGAAAAACTGTTTTTT	CASSLGTVGEKLFF
TRBV4-1	TRBJ1-4	.	.	TGCGCCGGCAGCCAAAAGGGGTCGGTGGGGTTTACAACTAATGAAAAACTGTTTTTT	CAGSQKGSVGFTTNEKLFF
TRBV2	TRBJ1-1	once	.	TGTGCCAGCACGAGCCACAGGGATAACACTGAAGCTTTCTTT	CASTSHRDNTEAFF
TRBV5-4	TRBJ1-4	.	TRBD1	TGTGCCAGCAGCAGCCGACAGGGGGGGAATGAAAAACTGTTTTTT	CASSSRQGGNEKLFF
TRBV27	TRBJ2-7	.	.	TGTGCCAGCAGTTTAAGACAGGAGCGGAGCTCCTACGAGCAGTACTTC	CASSLRQERSSYEQYF
TRBV2	TRBJ1-4	few	.	TGTGCCAGCAGTGTGGAGGGAAATACTAATGAAAAACTGTTTTTT	CASSVEGNTNEKLFF